This passage covers 20 T cell receptor beta chains from one sample sequenced in a study of Ad26.COV2.S vaccination and SARS-CoV-2 variants. Sequenced by immunoSEQ multiplex PCR; TCRdb stores in-frame clones only, minus some. The sample yields more than 300,000 clones, about 82% seen once. As to treatment: around 19 received Ad26.COV2.S at low or high dose, single or two shots; 5 received placebo; per-sample allocation not given. Sampling took place 63 days after the first vaccine or placebo injection. This sample comprised peripheral blood, obtained in a trial of Ad26.COV2.S vaccine versus placebo. These receptors all come from a person aged 18-60 years who received the Ad26.COV2.S COVID-19 vaccine or a placebo.

In regard to this clone: Other DNA sequences within the sample encode an identical CDR3. V is TRBV7-3 and J is TRBJ1-1; TRBD1 is a possible D gene (5 bases). This CDR3 has 14 amino acids. CDR1 SGHTA and CDR2 FQGTGA come from the germline V gene. V gave up 1 base and J gave up 1 base, with 7 bases separating them. The CDR3 sequence is CASSLIGGNTEAFF. The CDR3 DNA follows: TGTGCCAGCAGCTTAATTGGGGGGAACACTGAAGCTTTCTTT.

The rearrangement joins TRBV5-1 to TRBJ1-2; D call uncertain. V shed 1 base and J shed 3 bases, with 10 bases lying between them. Germline CDR1 and CDR2: SGHRS and YFSETQ. CDR3 length: 14 residues. CDR3 DNA: TGCGCCAGCAGCTTGCCCCTCTCGGACTATGGCTACACCTTC. Protein product: CASSLPLSDYGYTF.

The sample holds a few counts of this clone. CDR3 sequence reads: CASSSNFYGGYTF. In DNA, the CDR3 is TGTGCCAGCAGTTCAAACTTTTACGGTGGCTACACCTTC. The rearrangement links TRBV28 to TRBJ1-2; D ambiguous. V was shortened by 4 bases and J by 7 bases, with 13 bases between the two germline ends. The CDR3 has 13 residues. Germline V gene lookup returns CDR1 MDHEN and CDR2 SYDVKM.

This chain joins TRBV3-1 (or the pseudogene TRBV3-2) and TRBJ2-3; TRBD2 matches 8 bases. With V trimmed by 1 base and J by 8 bases, 5 bases remained unmatched. This CDR3 is 14 amino acids long. The germline gives CDR1 LGHDT, CDR2 YNNKEL (reference sequence). The CDR3 reads CASSQVRGGFTQYF. Here the CDR3 DNA reads TGTGCCAGCAGCCAAGTTCGGGGGGGCTTTACGCAGTATTTT.

The chain uses TRBV6-5 and TRBJ2-1; the D is unclear. Between the trimmed V and J ends, which lost 4 bases and 3 bases, there was a span of 13 bases. This CDR3 contains 15 residues. Germline lookup yields CDR1 MNHEY and CDR2 SVGAGI. The chain's CDR3 is CASSSIMTGYNEQFF. CDR3 in DNA: TGTGCCAGCAGTTCCATAATGACTGGCTACAATGAGCAGTTCTTC.

The V call is TRBV4-2, the J call TRBJ2-3; 11 bases are shared with TRBD2. Germline V gene lookup returns CDR1 LGHNA and CDR2 YNFKEQ. This CDR3 has 18 residues. Losses at the gene ends were 1 base for V and 0 bases for J; bases not matched to a gene: 6. CDR3 in amino acids: CASSQVHRTSGSTDTQYF. The CDR3 region has the DNA TGTGCCAGCAGCCAAGTGCATCGGACTAGCGGGAGCACAGATACGCAGTATTTT.

The chain combines TRBV4-1 with TRBJ2-7; D ambiguous. V was pared by 0 bases and J by 2 bases, with 14 bases between. This CDR3 contains 16 residues. In germline, CDR1 is MGHRA, CDR2 YSYEKL. The CDR3 here is CASSQDGSVNAYEQYF. The CDR3 DNA is TGCGCCAGCAGCCAAGACGGCTCGGTGAACGCCTACGAGCAGTACTTC.

The chain couples TRBV6-5 to TRBJ1-4; TRBD1 matches at 7 bases. The CDR3 consists of 16 residues. The germline gives CDR1 MNHEY, CDR2 SVGAGI. With 2 bases clipped from V and 0 bases from J, the junction kept 3 bases outside the gene matches. The CDR3 DNA reads TGTGCCAGCAGTTACAGGGGGACAGCAACTAATGAAAAACTGTTTTTT. Amino acid sequence: CASSYRGTATNEKLFF.

This clone showed up just a few times. J is TRBJ1-2 and V is TRBV7-9; the match to TRBD1 covers 8 bases. Trimming cost V 0 bases and J 6 bases; bases outside gene matches: 9. Per the germline V gene, CDR1 is SEHNR and CDR2 is FQNEAQ (reference sequence). This CDR3 has 16 residues. CDR3 sequence (DNA): TGTGCCAGCAGCTTAGCGGGAAGGACAGGGTCCCATGGCTACACCTTC. Its translation is CASSLAGRTGSHGYTF.

The V and J genes are TRBV27 and TRBJ1-5; the D is unclear. The CDR3 contains 14 residues. Germline loops: CDR1 MNHEY, CDR2 SMNVEV (reference sequence). Trimming removed 1 base from V and 7 bases from J, with 11 bases in between. The CDR3 reads CASSLLGRLQPQHF. In nucleotides, the CDR3 is TGTGCCAGCAGTTTATTGGGGAGGCTGCAGCCCCAGCATTTT.

This rearrangement joins TRBV3-1 (or the pseudogene TRBV3-2) to TRBJ1-6; a possible D gene is TRBD1 (5 bases). Trimming pared 1 base from V and 9 bases from J, leaving 16 bases between. The CDR3 runs to 16 residues. Germline V lookup: CDR1 LGHDT, CDR2 YNNKEL (reference sequence). In nucleotides, the CDR3 is TGTGCCAGCAGCCAAGTGGGGCGCTGGGAAGGTTCACCCCTCCACTTT. It encodes CASSQVGRWEGSPLHF.

This chain links TRBV19 with TRBJ2-3, with 12 positions matching TRBD2. CDR1 LNHDA and CDR2 SQIVND come from the germline V gene (reference sequence). CDR3 size: 14 residues. J was trimmed by 7 bases and V by 5 bases; bases with no gene match: 4. The CDR3 bases are TGTGCCAGTAGTGTCGGACTAGCGGGGAATACGCAGTATTTT. Protein: CASSVGLAGNTQYF.

The chain combines TRBV2 with TRBJ2-1; 10 bases agree with TRBD2. This CDR3 region has 14 residues. CDR1 is SNHLY and CDR2 is FYNNEI in the germline V gene. Trimming at V came to 7 bases and at J to 7 bases, leaving 7 bases not matched to a gene. The CDR3 spells CASITSGGVNEQFF. In DNA form, the CDR3 reads TGTGCCAGCATAACCAGCGGGGGGGTGAATGAGCAGTTCTTC.

There are a few counts of this clone. Other DNA sequences of this sample code for an identical CDR3. The V call is TRBV5-1, the J call TRBJ1-1; 10 bases align to TRBD1. V was clipped by 0 bases and J by 2 bases; unmatched bases: 1. Germline values: CDR1 SGHRS, CDR2 YFSETQ. This CDR3 comprises 15 residues. The CDR3 is CASSLGQGANTEAFF. The CDR3 DNA is TGCGCCAGCAGCTTGGGACAGGGGGCCAACACTGAAGCTTTCTTT.

The genes are TRBV5-4 and TRBJ1-1, with D possibly TRBD1 on 5 matching bases. The V gene's germline CDR1 is SGHNT and CDR2 YYREEE (reference sequence). V dropped 0 bases and J dropped 8 bases, with 11 bases sitting between them. The CDR3 covers 13 residues. CDR3 region: CASSLGQGIEAFF. The CDR3 DNA is TGTGCCAGCAGCTTGGGGCAGGGTATAGAAGCTTTCTTT.

J is TRBJ2-2 and V is TRBV7-2, with no clear D. Germline V gene lookup returns CDR1 SGHTA and CDR2 FQGNSA. Trimming took off 3 bases at V and 5 bases at J, with 7 bases between the two ends. The CDR3 loop spans 13 amino acids. The CDR3, as DNA: TGTGCCAGCAGCTTCCATGAGACCGGGGAGCTGTTTTTT. Translating gives CASSFHETGELFF. The whole variable domain, remainder taken from reference TRBV7-2 and TRBJ2-2, is GAGVSQSPSNKVTEKGKDVELRCDPISGHTALYWYRQSLGQGLEFLIYFQGNSAPDKSGLPSDRFSAERTGGSVSTLTIQRTQQEDSAVYLCASSFHETGELFFGEGSRLTVL.

Comments on this clone: Other nucleotide sequences in the sample specify the same CDR3. The V and J genes are TRBV24-1 and TRBJ1-5; D possibly corresponds to TRBD1 (5 bases). Deletions cut 4 bases from V and 4 bases from J, with 7 bases between. Germline V lookup: CDR1 KGHDR, CDR2 SFDVKD. CDR3 length equals 13 residues. DNA of the CDR3: TGTGCCACCAGTGACGGGGGGAATCAGCCCCAGCATTTT. It specifies CATSDGGNQPQHF.

The V call is TRBV6-5, the J call TRBJ1-6; D ambiguous. From germline, CDR1 is MNHEY and CDR2 SVGAGI. The length of the CDR3 is 15 residues. Trimming stripped 4 bases from V and 0 bases from J, with 7 bases between. CDR3 DNA sequence: TGTGCCAGCAGTTCGGAGCTCTCCTATAATTCACCCCTCCACTTT. Encoded protein: CASSSELSYNSPLHF.

The J gene is TRBJ1-4, the V gene TRBV6-5, with D perhaps TRBD1 (6 bases). Deletions cut 11 bases from V and 8 bases from J, with 15 bases between. Germline lookup yields CDR1 MNHEY and CDR2 SVGAGI. CDR3 length: 12 residues. CDR3 bases: TGTGCCGGTAACAGGGTATGCGAAAAACTGTTTTTT. It encodes CAGNRVCEKLFF.

This chain links TRBV7-2 with TRBJ2-3; D might be TRBD2 (6 bases). The CDR3 is made up of 16 amino acids. The V gene lost 2 bases and the J gene lost 2 bases, with 14 bases spanning the gap. CDR1 and CDR2 from the germline V gene are SGHTA and FQGNSA. The CDR3 DNA reads TGTGCCAGCAGCTTATCGGCGGGGCTTAACACAGATACGCAGTATTTT. It codes for CASSLSAGLNTDTQYF.